The 15 T cell receptor beta chains given below trace back to one sample, sequenced in a study of long-term antiretroviral therapy in people with HIV (dated by TCRdb to 2022 to 2024). Sequencing of the TRB variable region was done with the immunoSEQ hsTCRB v3.0 assay at survey level resolution. TCRdb obtained this table from immuneACCESS and retained in-frame rearrangements with V and J assigned. These tables miss some clones; where compared with another copy, unresolved V genes account for less than half of the shortfall, and the remainder is unexplained. The sample table contains tens of thousands of clones; only one count was recorded for roughly 88% of them. The ten biggest clones cover around 16% of the sample. Material: unsorted PBMCs, obtained roughly 4.1 years after starting antiretroviral therapy. The source is a man aged 30 to 39 with HIV.

The chain combines TRBV27 with TRBJ2-1; D is unresolved. CDR3 size: 12 residues. The ends were cut back, 6 bases at V and 8 bases at J, with 11 bases in the middle. CDR1 and CDR2 from the germline V gene are MNHEY and SMNVEV (reference sequence). DNA for the CDR3: TGTGCCAGCAGGGCAGATCTCGATGAGCAGTTCTTC. Its protein is CASRADLDEQFF.

CDR3 residues: CASSLLGIQNQPQHF. The CDR3 nucleotides are TGTGCCAGCAGCTTACTAGGGATACAGAATCAGCCCCAGCATTTT. The V gene is TRBV7-8, the J gene TRBJ1-5; D gene unclear. The CDR3 is made up of 15 amino acids. Trimming stripped 2 bases from V and 4 bases from J, with 12 bases between. Germline V CDR1 and CDR2: SGHVS, FQNEAQ.

The genes are TRBV29-1 and TRBJ1-2; D gene ambiguous. The CDR3 totals 13 residues. Trimming pared 0 bases from V and 5 bases from J, leaving 10 bases between. Germline V CDR1 and CDR2: SQVTM, ANQGSEA. The CDR3 protein is CSVEDQTRYGYTF. CDR3 DNA sequence: TGCAGCGTTGAAGATCAAACGCGGTATGGCTACACCTTC.

The chain uses TRBV27 and TRBJ2-7, with 10 bases identical to TRBD2. Looked up from germline, CDR1 is MNHEY and CDR2 is SMNVEV (reference sequence). The CDR3 loop spans 15 amino acids. Trimming at V came to 6 bases and at J to 2 bases, leaving 7 bases not matched to a gene. The CDR3 spells CASSSGAGGTYEQYF. The CDR3 DNA follows: TGTGCCAGCAGCTCAGGAGCGGGAGGGACCTACGAGCAGTACTTC.

This clone was recorded once. CDR3 bases: TGTGCCAGCAGCGTAAGGCAGACCGGGGAGCTGTTTTTT. This encodes CASSVRQTGELFF. The chain is built from TRBV9 and TRBJ2-2; D is undetermined. The germline CDR1 and CDR2 sequences are SGDLS and YYNGEE. This CDR3 contains 13 residues. The V end lost 1 base, the J end lost 5 bases, and 6 bases lay between the germline ends.

The J gene is TRBJ1-5, the V gene TRBV6-5; a possible D gene is TRBD1 (6 bases). The CDR3 covers 15 residues. V was pared by 5 bases and J by 3 bases, with 14 bases between. The germline gives CDR1 MNHEY, CDR2 SVGAGI. The CDR3 loop reads CASSRSGDANQPQHF. The CDR3 DNA sequence: TGTGCCAGCAGTAGATCAGGGGATGCCAATCAGCCCCAGCATTTT.

The V call is TRBV10-3, the J call TRBJ2-2; unclear D gene. V was shortened by 4 bases and J by 1 base, with 13 bases between the two germline ends. CDR1 is ENHRY and CDR2 is SYGVKD in the germline V gene. This CDR3 has 16 amino acids. CDR3 sequence: CAISVGKGMNTGELFF. CDR3 sequence (DNA): TGTGCCATCAGTGTTGGTAAGGGAATGAACACCGGGGAGCTGTTTTTT.

The chain recombines TRBV5-6 with TRBJ1-1; 9 bases are a match to TRBD1. Germline V CDR1 and CDR2: SGHDT, YYEEEE. Trimming cost V 3 bases and J 4 bases; bases outside gene matches: 4. CDR3 length: 14 amino acids. The CDR3 nucleotides read TGTGCCAGCAGCTGGGGACAGGGAGGCACTGAAGCTTTCTTT. Encoded protein: CASSWGQGGTEAFF.

V usage is TRBV11-3 and J usage is TRBJ2-1; D might be TRBD2 (6 bases). V was trimmed by 1 base and J by 8 bases, leaving 12 bases between them. The CDR3 extends over 14 amino acids. Germline CDR1 SGHNT, CDR2 YENEEA. The CDR3 nucleotides read TGTGCCAGCAGCTTAGGTCGGGAGATCGATGAGCAGTTCTTC. Amino acids: CASSLGREIDEQFF. Full variable domain (outside the CDR3, taken from reference TRBV11-3 and TRBJ2-1): EAGVVQSPRYKIIEKKQPVAFWCNPISGHNTLYWYLQNLGQGPELLIRYENEEAVDDSQLPKDRFSAERLKGVDSTLKIQPAELGDSAVYLCASSLGREIDEQFFGPGTRLTVL.

This chain connects TRBV30 to TRBJ1-2; the D gene is possibly TRBD1 (5 bases). The CDR3 has 14 amino acids. Germline V gene sequence: CDR1 GTSNPN, CDR2 SVGIG (reference sequence). Trimming took off 0 bases at V and 6 bases at J, with 14 bases between the two ends. In DNA form, the CDR3 reads TGTGCCTGGAGTGTCGGCGGGGCGCGGGATGGCTACACCTTC. Amino acids: CAWSVGGARDGYTF. The variable domain in full, with the rest retrieved from reference TRBV30 and TRBJ1-2, is SQTIHQWPATLVQPVGSPLSLECTVEGTSNPNLYWYRQAAGRGLQLLFYSVGIGQISSEVPQNLSASRPQDRQFILSSKKLLLSDSGFYLCAWSVGGARDGYTFGSGTRLTVV.

This rearrangement joins TRBV18 to TRBJ2-7; 7 bases agree with TRBD1. The V and J ends lost 0 bases and 5 bases, in that order; junction bases with no gene match: 10. This CDR3 comprises 16 residues. CDR1 is KGHSH and CDR2 is LQKENI in the germline V gene. This CDR3 is CASSPPWPQQGNEQYF. CDR3 in DNA: TGTGCCAGCTCACCACCCTGGCCCCAACAGGGGAACGAGCAGTACTTC.

The V call is TRBV6-6, the J call TRBJ1-1, with D possibly TRBD1 on 5 matching bases. CDR3 size: 11 residues. V was cut by 6 bases and J by 10 bases, with 12 bases left in between. The germline CDR1 and CDR2 sequences are MNHNY and SVGAGI (reference sequence). CDR3 nucleotides: TGTGCCAGCAGGAACGAGGGGAGAGCTTTCTTT. It yields the protein CASRNEGRAFF.

The rearrangement links TRBV30 to TRBJ1-5; no definite D call. Germline V gene sequence: CDR1 GTSNPN, CDR2 SVGIG (reference sequence). V was trimmed by 1 base and J by 1 base, leaving 11 bases between them. This CDR3 is 15 amino acids long. The CDR3 DNA follows: TGTGCCTGGAGTGGCGGGATTCGAAGCAATCAGCCCCAGCATTTT. It translates to CAWSGGIRSNQPQHF.

The V call is TRBV2, the J call TRBJ2-7, with D hard to call. The germline V and J ends were trimmed by 6 bases and 2 bases, with 11 bases remaining between them. CDR3 length: 13 residues. Per the germline V gene, CDR1 is SNHLY and CDR2 is FYNNEI. CDR3 DNA: TGTGCCAGCAGGTCCTACACCCCCTACGAGCAGTACTTC. It translates to CASRSYTPYEQYF.

Note on this clone: One end of the junction fails to match germline, which may point to a read error. The rearrangement links TRBV7-7 to TRBJ2-7; 9 bases are shared with TRBD1. Germline loops: CDR1 SSHAT, CDR2 FNYEAQ (reference sequence). The length of the CDR3 is 16 residues. The CDR3 DNA is TGTGCTAGCAGCGCCAACCCGGGACAGGGATTTGGCGAGCAGTACTTC. It specifies CASSANPGQGFGEQYF.